A selection of T cell receptor beta chains follows, all from one sample in a study of PD-1 blockade in classical Hodgkin lymphoma. The assay was immunoSEQ multiplex PCR, and TCRdb's table has in-frame clones only and misses some. The repertoire holds over 25,000 clones, with under 90% as singletons. The starting material was peripheral blood mononuclear cells (PBMCs), obtained at baseline. These receptors originate from a human donor with classical Hodgkin lymphoma. Each CDR3 is given without its conserved first and last residue. D genes are given only for firm matches.

cdr3_length d_call v_call cdr3_aa
12 TRBD1 TRBV7-8 ASSSGQGNYGYT
13 NA TRBV5-1 ASSLDLRWGETQY
16 NA TRBV5-1 ASSLPSSDPTERDTQY
13 NA TRBV4-1 ASSQEGSRWTEAF
15 NA TRBV11-3 ASSEDSQLSSTDTQY
14 NA TRBV5-4 ASSWGRGLRNTEAF
10 NA TRBV19 ASSIGVDTQY
13 NA TRBV5-1 ASSFEGSGTYEQY
14 TRBD2 TRBV7-9 ASSLASGGTYNEQF
11 NA TRBV15 ATSSGADYEQY
14 NA TRBV6-1 ASSEIAGALLGEQY
11 NA TRBV18 ATSGAQGNTIY
13 NA TRBV18 ASSRGTESNQPQH
13 TRBD1 TRBV5-5 ASSLTGVPGNTIY
11 NA TRBV11-2 ASSPAVPTEAF
11 NA TRBV10-3 AISAAVEGEQY
13 TRBD2 TRBV6-1 ASSDLAGGEYEQY
11 NA TRBV7-9 ASSVEGVGELF
14 TRBD2 TRBV7-2 ASSPWTSGSQETQY
10 NA TRBV6-1 ASSPTAYSAF
13 TRBD2 TRBV6-5 ASRRGGADSYEQY
17 TRBD2 TRBV5-1 ASSSLGTSGGANTGELF
13 NA TRBV5-1 ASSFESISGNTIY
12 TRBD1 TRBV5-1 ASSLQGADEKLF
10 NA TRBV10-3 AIKTGSYEQY
13 NA TRBV4-3 ASSQEVGFVYEQY
11 NA TRBV5-1 ASSSSRSYEQY